The rows below give T cell receptor beta chains drawn from one sample of a study of cytomegalovirus exposure and HLA in healthy donors. Only in-frame clones appear in the TCRdb table, and some are missing; sequencing was by immunoSEQ multiplex PCR. The table lists roughly 190,000 clones, roughly 80% of them singletons. Material: PBMCs. Receptor source: a man aged 50 or older in good health and CMV-seronegative. CDR3s include the opening cysteine and the closing phenylalanine or tryptophan. Each record gives: clone size, D gene, J gene, V gene, CDR3 DNA, CDR3 protein. The D gene is left open where the match is weak. Rows may omit the clone size; those that give it use once, few, many or a size class.

clone size: .; D gene: TRBD1; J gene: TRBJ1-1; V gene: TRBV18; CDR3 DNA: TGTGCCAGCTCACCACAGGAACAGGGGAGATACAGTGAAGCTTTCTTT; CDR3 protein: CASSPQEQGRYSEAFF
clone size: .; D gene: .; J gene: TRBJ1-1; V gene: TRBV9; CDR3 DNA: TGTGCCAGCAGCGGAAGTCGGACTGAAGCTTTCTTT; CDR3 protein: CASSGSRTEAFF
clone size: .; D gene: TRBD2; J gene: TRBJ2-1; V gene: TRBV18; CDR3 DNA: TGTGCCAGCTCACTCACTAGCGGGGGGGACAATGAGCAGTTCTTC; CDR3 protein: CASSLTSGGDNEQFF
clone size: .; D gene: .; J gene: TRBJ1-2; V gene: TRBV5-6; CDR3 DNA: TGTGCCAGCAGCTTGGTGGCTTTGGAGGGCGTATACGGCTACACCTTC; CDR3 protein: CASSLVALEGVYGYTF
clone size: .; D gene: .; J gene: TRBJ2-1; V gene: TRBV19; CDR3 DNA: TGTGCCAGTAGTATAACAGGGTACAATGAGCAGTTCTTC; CDR3 protein: CASSITGYNEQFF
clone size: once; D gene: .; J gene: TRBJ1-6; V gene: TRBV11-2; CDR3 DNA: TGTGCCAGCAGTGTACGGGACACGAATTCACCCCTCCACTTT; CDR3 protein: CASSVRDTNSPLHF
clone size: .; D gene: TRBD1; J gene: TRBJ2-5; V gene: TRBV25-1; CDR3 DNA: TGTGCCAGCAGTTGGGACAGGGTCCAAGAGACCCAGTACTTC; CDR3 protein: CASSWDRVQETQYF
clone size: once; D gene: .; J gene: TRBJ1-5; V gene: TRBV7-9; CDR3 DNA: TGTGCCAGCAGCTTAGGTGGACAGCAGCCCCAGCATTTT; CDR3 protein: CASSLGGQQPQHF
clone size: .; D gene: TRBD1; J gene: TRBJ2-7; V gene: TRBV10-2; CDR3 DNA: TGCGCCAGCAGGACAGGGGGCGAGCAGTACTTC; CDR3 protein: CASRTGGEQYF
clone size: .; D gene: TRBD1; J gene: TRBJ2-7; V gene: TRBV5-1; CDR3 DNA: TGCGCCAGCGGAGGACAGGGAGGATACGAGCAGTACTTC; CDR3 protein: CASGGQGGYEQYF
clone size: .; D gene: .; J gene: TRBJ1-4; V gene: TRBV6-5; CDR3 DNA: TGTGCCAGCAGTTCCGGACAGCCTAATGAAAAACTGTTTTTT; CDR3 protein: CASSSGQPNEKLFF
clone size: .; D gene: .; J gene: TRBJ2-7; V gene: TRBV6-5; CDR3 DNA: TGTGCCAGCAGTTATTCGTGGAGCTCCTACGAGCAGTACTTC; CDR3 protein: CASSYSWSSYEQYF
clone size: once; D gene: .; J gene: TRBJ1-5; V gene: TRBV18; CDR3 DNA: TGTGCCAGCTCACCCCTGGGGGGGGACCATCAGCCCCAGCATTTT; CDR3 protein: CASSPLGGDHQPQHF
clone size: .; D gene: .; J gene: TRBJ1-1; V gene: TRBV5-6; CDR3 DNA: TGTGCCAGCATCCAGTTAATTCTGACAGGACTAGGGGACACTGAAGCTTTCTTT; CDR3 protein: CASIQLILTGLGDTEAFF
clone size: .; D gene: .; J gene: TRBJ1-2; V gene: TRBV5-1; CDR3 DNA: TGCGCCAGCAGCGGGGGGGTCCTCGGCTACACCTTC; CDR3 protein: CASSGGVLGYTF
clone size: few; D gene: .; J gene: TRBJ2-7; V gene: TRBV27; CDR3 DNA: TGTGCCAGCGGCAGGGGTTCTTACGAGCAGTACTTC; CDR3 protein: CASGRGSYEQYF
clone size: .; D gene: TRBD1; J gene: TRBJ2-4; V gene: TRBV18; CDR3 DNA: TGTGCCAGCTCACCACCGCAGGGGGAAAAGTACTTC; CDR3 protein: CASSPPQGEKYF
clone size: .; D gene: .; J gene: TRBJ2-3; V gene: TRBV7-9; CDR3 DNA: TGTGCCAGCAGCCCGACAGGCCACACAGATACGCAGTATTTT; CDR3 protein: CASSPTGHTDTQYF
clone size: .; D gene: TRBD1; J gene: TRBJ2-1; V gene: TRBV10-1; CDR3 DNA: TGCGCCAGCAGTGACGGGACAGGGCTCCACAATGAGCAGTTCTTC; CDR3 protein: CASSDGTGLHNEQFF
clone size: .; D gene: .; J gene: TRBJ1-4; V gene: TRBV27; CDR3 DNA: TGTGCCAGCAGTCCCTTTCCCCAGCGGGATGAAAAACTGTTTTTT; CDR3 protein: CASSPFPQRDEKLFF
clone size: .; D gene: .; J gene: TRBJ1-3; V gene: TRBV9; CDR3 DNA: TGTGCCAGCAGCCCTAGGGGGACGGCTGGAAACACCATATATTTT; CDR3 protein: CASSPRGTAGNTIYF
clone size: .; D gene: .; J gene: TRBJ1-5; V gene: TRBV7-9; CDR3 DNA: TGTGCCAGCAGCTTAGAAGGGAGTCAGCCCCAGCATTTT; CDR3 protein: CASSLEGSQPQHF
clone size: .; D gene: TRBD2; J gene: TRBJ2-7; V gene: TRBV5-1; CDR3 DNA: TGCGCCAGCAGCCTCGGACTAGCGGGGGCACTGGGGGAGCAGTACTTC; CDR3 protein: CASSLGLAGALGEQYF
clone size: once; D gene: .; J gene: TRBJ1-1; V gene: TRBV7-9; CDR3 DNA: TGTTCCAGCAGCCCGGGGTCAGGGAACACTGAAGCTTTCTTT; CDR3 protein: CSSSPGSGNTEAFF
clone size: .; D gene: .; J gene: TRBJ2-5; V gene: TRBV7-9; CDR3 DNA: TGTGCCAGCAGCCGCGGTAGGAAAGAGACCCAGTACTTC; CDR3 protein: CASSRGRKETQYF
clone size: .; D gene: .; J gene: TRBJ1-1; V gene: TRBV7-2; CDR3 DNA: TGTGCCAGCAGCTTAGCGGCGGGCCGGGTAGCTTTCTTT; CDR3 protein: CASSLAAGRVAFF
clone size: .; D gene: .; J gene: TRBJ2-7; V gene: TRBV7-2; CDR3 DNA: TGTGCCAGCAGCTTAGTCACACAGAAGCCCTACGAGCAGTACTTC; CDR3 protein: CASSLVTQKPYEQYF
clone size: .; D gene: .; J gene: TRBJ2-6; V gene: TRBV4-3; CDR3 DNA: TGCGCCAGCAGCCAAGAGGGCGTGGGGGGAGCTGGGGCCAACGTCCTGACTTTC; CDR3 protein: CASSQEGVGGAGANVLTF
clone size: once; D gene: .; J gene: TRBJ2-1; V gene: TRBV4-1; CDR3 DNA: TGCGCCAGCAGCCAAGGGAGAGGCAATGAGCAGTTCTTC; CDR3 protein: CASSQGRGNEQFF
clone size: .; D gene: TRBD2; J gene: TRBJ2-5; V gene: TRBV2; CDR3 DNA: TGTGCCACTAACCTTCGCGGGGGGGCAGAGACCCAGTACTTC; CDR3 protein: CATNLRGGAETQYF
clone size: .; D gene: TRBD2; J gene: TRBJ2-3; V gene: TRBV7-9; CDR3 DNA: TGTGCCAGCAGCGTCGAGCGGGGATACACAGATACGCAGTATTTT; CDR3 protein: CASSVERGYTDTQYF
clone size: once; D gene: .; J gene: TRBJ1-2; V gene: TRBV19; CDR3 DNA: TGTGCCAGTAGTATAGGTCCAGGGGAAGGCTACACCTTC; CDR3 protein: CASSIGPGEGYTF
clone size: .; D gene: .; J gene: TRBJ2-7; V gene: TRBV10-3; CDR3 DNA: TGTGCCATCAGTGAGCAATACGAGCAGTACTTC; CDR3 protein: CAISEQYEQYF
clone size: .; D gene: TRBD1; J gene: TRBJ2-7; V gene: TRBV6-5; CDR3 DNA: TGTGCCAGCAGTTACACAGGGACAGGGCACGAGCAGTACTTC; CDR3 protein: CASSYTGTGHEQYF
clone size: .; D gene: TRBD1; J gene: TRBJ1-2; V gene: TRBV4-3; CDR3 DNA: TGCGCCAGCAGCCACCTAGGGACAGGGGATTATGGCTACACCTTC; CDR3 protein: CASSHLGTGDYGYTF
clone size: .; D gene: TRBD1; J gene: TRBJ2-7; V gene: TRBV7-9; CDR3 DNA: TGTGCCAGCAGCTATCCGGGACAGGTTTTGGGCGAGCAGTACTTC; CDR3 protein: CASSYPGQVLGEQYF
clone size: .; D gene: TRBD1; J gene: TRBJ1-2; V gene: TRBV18; CDR3 DNA: TGTGCCAGCTCACTGGACAGGAACTATGGCTACACCTTC; CDR3 protein: CASSLDRNYGYTF
clone size: .; D gene: TRBD1; J gene: TRBJ2-7; V gene: TRBV29-1; CDR3 DNA: TGCAGCGTAGCCGGGACAGGATCCTACGAGCAGTACTTC; CDR3 protein: CSVAGTGSYEQYF
clone size: .; D gene: .; J gene: TRBJ2-1; V gene: TRBV19; CDR3 DNA: TGTGCCAGTAGTTTGACTTACAATGAGCAGTTCTTC; CDR3 protein: CASSLTYNEQFF
clone size: .; D gene: .; J gene: TRBJ2-1; V gene: TRBV27; CDR3 DNA: TGTGCCAGCAGTTTTCAGGGGTACAATGAGCAGTTCTTC; CDR3 protein: CASSFQGYNEQFF
clone size: few; D gene: .; J gene: TRBJ1-1; V gene: TRBV6-5; CDR3 DNA: TGTGCCAGCAGTAGGATCGTGGAGGTTGAAGCTTTCTTT; CDR3 protein: CASSRIVEVEAFF
clone size: .; D gene: .; J gene: TRBJ1-3; V gene: TRBV4-3; CDR3 DNA: TGCGCCAGCAGCCAAGATAAGACAGCCTCTGGAAACACCATATATTTT; CDR3 protein: CASSQDKTASGNTIYF
clone size: .; D gene: .; J gene: TRBJ2-5; V gene: TRBV7-7; CDR3 DNA: TGTGCCAGCAGCTTAAACTTCCAAGAGACCCAGTACTTC; CDR3 protein: CASSLNFQETQYF
clone size: .; D gene: TRBD1; J gene: TRBJ2-7; V gene: TRBV5-1; CDR3 DNA: TGCGCCAGCAGCGCCCGGGACAGGACCTATGAGCAGTACTTC; CDR3 protein: CASSARDRTYEQYF
clone size: .; D gene: .; J gene: TRBJ1-1; V gene: TRBV7-2; CDR3 DNA: TGTGCCAGCAGGGACAGCTCGAACACTGAAGCTTTCTTT; CDR3 protein: CASRDSSNTEAFF
clone size: .; D gene: .; J gene: TRBJ2-2; V gene: TRBV6-6; CDR3 DNA: TGTGCCAGCAGCCCTCACGCGGACACCGGGGAGCTGTTTTTT; CDR3 protein: CASSPHADTGELFF
clone size: .; D gene: .; J gene: TRBJ2-3; V gene: TRBV18; CDR3 DNA: TGTGCCAGCTCACCTACCGGGGGTGATACGCAGTATTTT; CDR3 protein: CASSPTGGDTQYF
clone size: .; D gene: .; J gene: TRBJ1-6; V gene: TRBV18; CDR3 DNA: TGTGCCAGCTCACCATTAAGGGGCAACCCCCTTACTAATTCCCCCCTCCACTTT; CDR3 protein: CASSPLRGNPLTNSPLHF
clone size: few; D gene: TRBD1; J gene: TRBJ2-2; V gene: TRBV7-2; CDR3 DNA: TGTGCCAGCAGCTGGGCGACAGGGATCGGGGAGCTGTTTTTT; CDR3 protein: CASSWATGIGELFF
clone size: .; D gene: TRBD1; J gene: TRBJ2-7; V gene: TRBV15; CDR3 DNA: TGTGCCACCAGCAGAGAAGGGACAGGGGGCTACGAGCAGTACTTC; CDR3 protein: CATSREGTGGYEQYF
clone size: .; D gene: TRBD1; J gene: TRBJ2-7; V gene: TRBV5-1; CDR3 DNA: TGCGCCAGCAGCTTGGGACAGGGGAGTAGGAACTACGAGCAGTACTTC; CDR3 protein: CASSLGQGSRNYEQYF
clone size: .; D gene: TRBD1; J gene: TRBJ1-4; V gene: TRBV18; CDR3 DNA: TGTGCCAGCTCTTTCTCGGGACAGACTAATGAAAAACTGTTTTTT; CDR3 protein: CASSFSGQTNEKLFF
clone size: .; D gene: .; J gene: TRBJ2-5; V gene: TRBV7-7; CDR3 DNA: TGTGCCAGCAGCTTAGATCCGGGTGGGGAGACCCAGTACTTC; CDR3 protein: CASSLDPGGETQYF
clone size: .; D gene: .; J gene: TRBJ2-3; V gene: TRBV10-3; CDR3 DNA: TGTGCCATCAGTGAGTCCCGTCGCGCGCAGGCAGATACGCAGTATTTT; CDR3 protein: CAISESRRAQADTQYF
clone size: .; D gene: .; J gene: TRBJ2-1; V gene: TRBV7-9; CDR3 DNA: TGTGCCAGCAGCTTAGCCGCGGCGAGCTCCTACAATGAGCAGTTCTTC; CDR3 protein: CASSLAAASSYNEQFF
clone size: few; D gene: TRBD2; J gene: TRBJ2-2; V gene: TRBV30; CDR3 DNA: TGTGCCTGGAGTGTACGGCGGGGGTACACCGGGGAGCTGTTTTTT; CDR3 protein: CAWSVRRGYTGELFF
clone size: .; D gene: .; J gene: TRBJ2-1; V gene: TRBV7-9; CDR3 DNA: TGTTCCAGCAGCTTAGCGGACAGTTACAATGAGCAGTTCTTC; CDR3 protein: CSSSLADSYNEQFF
clone size: .; D gene: TRBD1; J gene: TRBJ2-5; V gene: TRBV2; CDR3 DNA: TGTGCCAGCAGTGTCTTCCCGACAGGGGCCCCGCAGACCCAGTACTTC; CDR3 protein: CASSVFPTGAPQTQYF
clone size: .; D gene: TRBD1; J gene: TRBJ1-2; V gene: TRBV18; CDR3 DNA: TGTGCCAGCTCCCCGGGACAGACTTCTATGGACTACACCTTC; CDR3 protein: CASSPGQTSMDYTF
clone size: .; D gene: .; J gene: TRBJ2-1; V gene: TRBV7-9; CDR3 DNA: TGTTCCAGCAGCTTACAGGCTAATGAGCAGTTCTTC; CDR3 protein: CSSSLQANEQFF